These T cell receptor beta chains were read from a single sample in a study of blood T cell repertoires in COVID-19. Here immunoSEQ multiplex PCR was the method, and the copy in TCRdb shows in-frame clones only, minus some. Seen here are 120,000 to 150,000 clones, 85% observed once, and the top ten hold about 2.9%. Sample: peripheral blood. The receptors were gathered from a man aged 45 to 65 with acute or convalescent COVID-19. Each CDR3 is given with its conserved first and last residue. A D gene is named only where the DNA matches it firmly. Expanded clones are given a class, and other clones once, few, many or no size at all.

length,size,D,V,J,DNA,CDR3
17,-,TRBD1,TRBV19,TRBJ1-1,TGTGCCAGCTGGAACGCGGGACAGGGGGACCCGAGGACTGAAGCTTTCTTT,CASWNAGQGDPRTEAFF
14,-,-,TRBV3-1/TRBV3-2,TRBJ1-1,TGTGCCAGCAGCCCGGACACTTTGAACACTGAAGCTTTCTTT,CASSPDTLNTEAFF
13,-,-,TRBV28,TRBJ1-2,TGTGCCAGCGAGCAGGCGCTTAGCTATGGCTACACCTTC,CASEQALSYGYTF
15,once,-,TRBV10-1,TRBJ2-2,TGCGCCAGCAGTGAGTCGACCCACAGTGTCGGGGAGCTGTTTTTT,CASSESTHSVGELFF
15,-,TRBD2,TRBV28,TRBJ2-1,TGTGCCAGCGTGGGGGGGACTAGCGCGTACAATGAGCAGTTCTTC,CASVGGTSAYNEQFF
18,-,TRBD2,TRBV19,TRBJ2-4,TGTGCCAGTAGTCCCGGGACTAGCGGGGGGTTAGCCAAAAACATTCAGTACTTC,CASSPGTSGGLAKNIQYF
13,-,-,TRBV14,TRBJ2-3,TGTGCCAGCAGCCGGACAGTCGGAGATACGCAGTATTTT,CASSRTVGDTQYF
15,-,-,TRBV2,TRBJ2-7,TGTGCCAGCAGTCCCTCTCTGAGAGCCTTCGGCGAGCAGTACTTC,CASSPSLRAFGEQYF
15,-,TRBD2,TRBV2,TRBJ2-1,TGTGCCAGCAGAAAGCTAGCGGGGGGGCGCAATGAGCAGTTCTTC,CASRKLAGGRNEQFF
11,-,TRBD1,TRBV28,TRBJ2-3,TGTGCCAGCAGCAACCGGGACAGGTGGTGTTTT,CASSNRDRWCF
16,-,TRBD1,TRBV9,TRBJ2-1,TGTGCCAGCAGCGTAGTGGGACAGGGGGCAGGCAATGAGCAGTTCTTC,CASSVVGQGAGNEQFF
13,-,TRBD1,TRBV29-1,TRBJ1-5,TGCAGCGTTGAAGCTCCAGGGGGCCAGCCCCAGCATTTT,CSVEAPGGQPQHF
14,-,-,TRBV5-8,TRBJ2-7,TGTGCCAGCAGCCCTGAAGCGGGCCCCTACGAGCAGTACTTC,CASSPEAGPYEQYF
14,-,-,TRBV7-9,TRBJ2-7,TGTGCCAGCAGCCCTGAACAGGGACCCTACGAGCAGTACTTC,CASSPEQGPYEQYF
14,-,-,TRBV11-2,TRBJ1-1,TGTGCCAGCAGTCCGAGGGTGGACAACACTGAAGCTTTCTTT,CASSPRVDNTEAFF
13,-,-,TRBV2,TRBJ2-7,TGTGCCAGCAGTCGTGGGGGGATCTACGAGCAGTACTTC,CASSRGGIYEQYF
16,-,-,TRBV18,TRBJ2-1,TGTGCCAGCTCATATAGTCATACCGGGGTTAGGAATGAGCAGTTCTTC,CASSYSHTGVRNEQFF
18,-,TRBD1,TRBV6-6,TRBJ1-2,TGTGCCAGCAGTCGACTTTATACAGGGGCCGGGGCCACATATGGCTACACCTTC,CASSRLYTGAGATYGYTF
16,-,-,TRBV21-1,TRBJ1-1,TGTGCCAGCAGCAAAGGAGTTACAGGGAGGAACACTGAAGCTTTCTTT,CASSKGVTGRNTEAFF
15,few,TRBD2,TRBV7-8,TRBJ2-1,TGTGCCAGCAGCTTAGGGACTAGCTCCTACAATGAGCAGTTCTTC,CASSLGTSSYNEQFF
15,-,TRBD1,TRBV11-2,TRBJ1-6,TGTGCCAGCAGCTTATCCCAGGGGGGAAATTCACCCCTCCACTTT,CASSLSQGGNSPLHF
16,-,-,TRBV9,TRBJ2-2,TGTGCCAGCAGCAATTCATTGGGGCATACAACCGGGGAGCTGTTTTTT,CASSNSLGHTTGELFF
13,-,-,TRBV25-1,TRBJ2-3,TGTGCCAGCAGTGCCGTGAGCACAGATACGCAGTATTTT,CASSAVSTDTQYF
15,-,-,TRBV9,TRBJ2-7,TGTGCCAGCAGCGTAGACTCGCAGGGGCTGCACGAGCAGTACTTC,CASSVDSQGLHEQYF
17,-,TRBD2,TRBV5-1,TRBJ2-7,TGCGCCAGCAGTAAATGGGCAGGGAGGGGCCTTGGGGACGAGCAGTACTTC,CASSKWAGRGLGDEQYF
13,few,TRBD1,TRBV2,TRBJ1-2,TGTGCCAGCAGACCTGACAGGGTCGATGGCTACACCTTC,CASRPDRVDGYTF
16,-,TRBD2,TRBV6-6,TRBJ2-4,TGTGCCAGCAGTCCCCGACTAGCGGGGTTTCAAAACATTCAGTACTTC,CASSPRLAGFQNIQYF
20,-,TRBD2,TRBV4-2,TRBJ2-1,TGTGCCAGCAGCCAAGCGCTTCCAGCGGGGCCCTTTAGCTCCTACAATGAGCAGTTCTTC,CASSQALPAGPFSSYNEQFF
17,-,TRBD1,TRBV29-1,TRBJ2-1,TGCAGCGTTGAAGACAAAAGACAGGGAAATGTCTACAATGAGCAGTTCTTC,CSVEDKRQGNVYNEQFF
16,-,TRBD2,TRBV7-9,TRBJ2-3,TGTGCCAGCAGCTCCGGACTAGCGGGAGTGGCAGATACGCAGTATTTT,CASSSGLAGVADTQYF
15,-,-,TRBV5-1,TRBJ1-4,TGCGCCAGCAGCCTGGAGGGGCAGGAGGGTGAAAAACTGTTTTTT,CASSLEGQEGEKLFF
15,-,TRBD1,TRBV7-8,TRBJ2-1,TGTGCCAGCGAATCCGGGACAGGGGAGCCGGGTGAGCAGTTCTTC,CASESGTGEPGEQFF
12,-,-,TRBV2,TRBJ2-3,TGTGCCAGAAGGGGGTCCCCAGATACGCAGTATTTT,CARRGSPDTQYF
14,-,-,TRBV19,TRBJ1-5,TGTGCCAGTAGTATCAGGGTTAGCAATCAGCCCCAGCATTTT,CASSIRVSNQPQHF
14,-,TRBD2,TRBV30,TRBJ2-7,TGTGCCTGGAACCATCTAGCGGAATCCTACGAGCAGTACTTC,CAWNHLAESYEQYF